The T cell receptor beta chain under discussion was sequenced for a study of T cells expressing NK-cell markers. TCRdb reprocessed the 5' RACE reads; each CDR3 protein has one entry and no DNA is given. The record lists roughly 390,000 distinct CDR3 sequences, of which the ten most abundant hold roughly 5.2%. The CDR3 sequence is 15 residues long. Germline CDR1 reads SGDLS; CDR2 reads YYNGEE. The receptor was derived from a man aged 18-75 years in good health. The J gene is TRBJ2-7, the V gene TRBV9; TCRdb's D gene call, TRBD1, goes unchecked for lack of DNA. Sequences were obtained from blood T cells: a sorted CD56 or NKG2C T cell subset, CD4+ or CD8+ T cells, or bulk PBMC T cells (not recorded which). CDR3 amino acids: CASSLSGQGTIEQYF.